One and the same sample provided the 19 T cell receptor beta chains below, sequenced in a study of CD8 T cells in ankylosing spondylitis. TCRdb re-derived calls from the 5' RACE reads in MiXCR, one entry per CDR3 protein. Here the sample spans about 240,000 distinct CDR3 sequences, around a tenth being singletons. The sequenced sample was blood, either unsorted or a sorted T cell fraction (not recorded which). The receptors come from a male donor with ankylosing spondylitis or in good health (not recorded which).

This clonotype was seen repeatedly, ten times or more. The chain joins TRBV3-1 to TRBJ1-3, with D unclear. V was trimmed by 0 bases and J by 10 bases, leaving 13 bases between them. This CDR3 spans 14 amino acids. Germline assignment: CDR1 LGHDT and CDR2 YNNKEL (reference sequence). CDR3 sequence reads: CASSQDFLGGTIYF. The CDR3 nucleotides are TGTGCCAGCAGCCAAGATTTCCTGGGAGGAACCATATATTTT.

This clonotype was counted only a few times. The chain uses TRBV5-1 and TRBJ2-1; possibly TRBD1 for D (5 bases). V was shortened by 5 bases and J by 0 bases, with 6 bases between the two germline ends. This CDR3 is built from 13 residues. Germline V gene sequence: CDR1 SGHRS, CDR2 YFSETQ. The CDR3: CASRQVSYNEQFF. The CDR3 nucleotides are TGCGCCAGCAGACAGGTCTCCTACAATGAGCAGTTCTTC.

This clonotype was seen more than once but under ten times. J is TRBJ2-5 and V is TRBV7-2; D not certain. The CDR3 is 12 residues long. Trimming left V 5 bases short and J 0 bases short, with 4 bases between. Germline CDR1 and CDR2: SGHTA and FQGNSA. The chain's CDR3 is CASSVNQETQYF. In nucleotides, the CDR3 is TGTGCCAGCAGCGTAAACCAAGAGACCCAGTACTTC.

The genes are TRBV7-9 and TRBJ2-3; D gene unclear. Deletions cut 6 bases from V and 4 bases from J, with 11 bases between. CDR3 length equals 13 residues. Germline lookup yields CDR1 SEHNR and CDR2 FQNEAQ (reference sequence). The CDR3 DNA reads TGTGCCAGCAGGGCACTCCACGCAGATACGCAGTATTTT. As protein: CASRALHADTQYF.

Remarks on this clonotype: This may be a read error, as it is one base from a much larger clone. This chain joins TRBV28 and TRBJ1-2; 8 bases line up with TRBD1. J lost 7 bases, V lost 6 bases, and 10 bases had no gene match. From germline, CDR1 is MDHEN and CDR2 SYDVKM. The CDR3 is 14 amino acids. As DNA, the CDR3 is TGTGCCAGCAGGAAGGGACAGGCGGACTCTGGCTACACCTTC. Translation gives CASRKGQADSGYTF.

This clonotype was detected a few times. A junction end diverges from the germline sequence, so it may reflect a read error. CDR3 nucleotide sequence: TGCGCCAGCAGTCAAGCACTAGCGGGGGGCCCCGGCACAGATACGCAGTATTTT. Translating it yields CASSQALAGGPGTDTQYF. The chain combines TRBV4-1 with TRBJ2-3, with 12 bases that match TRBD2. The CDR3 runs to 18 residues. Germline V gives CDR1 MGHRA, CDR2 YSYEKL.

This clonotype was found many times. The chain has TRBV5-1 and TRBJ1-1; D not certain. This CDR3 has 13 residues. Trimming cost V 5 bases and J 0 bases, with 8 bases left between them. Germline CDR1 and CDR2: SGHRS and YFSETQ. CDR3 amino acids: CASSRRMNTEAFF. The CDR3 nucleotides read TGCGCCAGCAGTCGACGGATGAACACTGAAGCTTTCTTT.

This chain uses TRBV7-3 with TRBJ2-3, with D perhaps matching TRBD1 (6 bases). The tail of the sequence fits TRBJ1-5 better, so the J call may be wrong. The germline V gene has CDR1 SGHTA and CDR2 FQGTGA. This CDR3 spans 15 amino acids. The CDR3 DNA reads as TGTGCCAGCAGCGTCGGTGACAGGCGGACAGATACGCAGCATTTT. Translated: CASSVGDRRTDTQHF.

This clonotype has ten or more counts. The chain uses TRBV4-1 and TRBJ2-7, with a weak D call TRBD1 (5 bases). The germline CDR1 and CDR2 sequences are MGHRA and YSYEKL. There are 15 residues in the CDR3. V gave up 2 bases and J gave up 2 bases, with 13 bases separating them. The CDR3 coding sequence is TGCGCCAGCAGCCAACAAATGACAGAAACCTACGAGCAGTACTTC. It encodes CASSQQMTETYEQYF.

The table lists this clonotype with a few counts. The CDR3 loop reads CASSLLTNEAFF. In DNA, the CDR3 is TGTGCCAGCAGTTTGCTGACAAATGAAGCTTTCTTT. This chain links TRBV28 with TRBJ1-1; D is undetermined. Trimming pared 3 bases from V and 7 bases from J, leaving 9 bases between. The germline V gene has CDR1 MDHEN and CDR2 SYDVKM. CDR3 length: 12 amino acids.

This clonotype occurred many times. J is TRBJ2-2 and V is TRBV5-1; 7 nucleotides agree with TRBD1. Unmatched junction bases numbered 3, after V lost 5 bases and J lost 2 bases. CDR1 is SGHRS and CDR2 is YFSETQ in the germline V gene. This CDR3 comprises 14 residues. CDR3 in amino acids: CASRYRGNTGELFF. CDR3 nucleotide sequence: TGCGCCAGCAGATACAGGGGAAACACCGGGGAGCTGTTTTTT.

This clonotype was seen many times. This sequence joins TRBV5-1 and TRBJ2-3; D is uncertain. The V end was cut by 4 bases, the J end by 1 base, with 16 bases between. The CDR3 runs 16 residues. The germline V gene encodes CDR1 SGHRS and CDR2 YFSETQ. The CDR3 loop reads CASSTGFTGRTDTQYF. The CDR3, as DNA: TGCGCCAGCAGCACCGGGTTTACGGGCCGCACAGATACGCAGTATTTT.

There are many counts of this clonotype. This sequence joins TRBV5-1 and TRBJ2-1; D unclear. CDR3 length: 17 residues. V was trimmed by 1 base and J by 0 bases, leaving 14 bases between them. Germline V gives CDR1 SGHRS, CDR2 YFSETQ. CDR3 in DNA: TGCGCCAGCAGCTTGTTTTCCAGACCTAGCTCCTACAATGAGCAGTTCTTC. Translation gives CASSLFSRPSSYNEQFF.

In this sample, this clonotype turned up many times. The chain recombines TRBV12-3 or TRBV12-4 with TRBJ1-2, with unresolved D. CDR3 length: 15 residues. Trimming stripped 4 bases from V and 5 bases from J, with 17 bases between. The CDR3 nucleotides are TGTGCCAGCAGTTGGACGGCCGAGCTTGTGTATGGCTACACCTTC. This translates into CASSWTAELVYGYTF.

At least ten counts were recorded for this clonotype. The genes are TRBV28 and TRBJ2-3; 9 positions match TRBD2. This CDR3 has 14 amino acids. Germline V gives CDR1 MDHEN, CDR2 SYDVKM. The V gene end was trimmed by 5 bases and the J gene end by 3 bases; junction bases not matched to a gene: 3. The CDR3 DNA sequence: TGTGCCAGCAGTCCTAGCGGGACTACAGATACGCAGTATTTT. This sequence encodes CASSPSGTTDTQYF. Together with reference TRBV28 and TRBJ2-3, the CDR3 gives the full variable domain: DVKVTQSSRYLVKRTGEKVFLECVQDMDHENMFWYRQDPGLGLRLIYFSYDVKMKEKGDIPEGYSVSREKKERFSLILESASTNQTSMYLCASSPSGTTDTQYFGPGTRLTVL.

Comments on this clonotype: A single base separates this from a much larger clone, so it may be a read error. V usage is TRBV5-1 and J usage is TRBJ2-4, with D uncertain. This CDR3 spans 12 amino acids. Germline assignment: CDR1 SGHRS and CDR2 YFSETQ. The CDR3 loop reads CTSRSMENIQYF. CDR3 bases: TGCACCAGCAGGTCCATGGAAAACATTCAGTACTTC.

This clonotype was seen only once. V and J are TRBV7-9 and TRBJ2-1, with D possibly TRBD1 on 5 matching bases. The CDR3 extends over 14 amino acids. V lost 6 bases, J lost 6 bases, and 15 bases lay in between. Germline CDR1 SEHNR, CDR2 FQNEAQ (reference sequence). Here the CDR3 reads CASRLLTGGNEQFF. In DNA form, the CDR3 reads TGTGCCAGCAGGCTCCTTACAGGCGGCAATGAGCAGTTCTTC.

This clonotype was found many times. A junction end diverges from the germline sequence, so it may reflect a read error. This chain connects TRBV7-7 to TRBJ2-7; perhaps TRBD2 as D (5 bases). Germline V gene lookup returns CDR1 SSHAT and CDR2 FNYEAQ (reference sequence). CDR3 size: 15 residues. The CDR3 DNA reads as TGTGCCAGCAGCGTAGCCTCGGGGTCCAATTACGAGCAGTACTTC. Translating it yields CASSVASGSNYEQYF.

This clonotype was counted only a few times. The CDR3 reads CASSKVARTMNTEAFF. The CDR3 coding sequence is TGTGCCAGCAGCAAAGTCGCCAGGACAATGAACACTGAAGCTTTCTTT. This chain joins TRBV21-1 and TRBJ1-1; the DNA was not used to check the table's D call, TRBD1. TRBV21-1 is a documented pseudogene. The CDR3 consists of 16 residues.